There are a few counts of the clone carrying this T cell receptor beta chain. Its antigen remains unidentified. The primer mix had 60 Vbeta and 13 Jbeta primers. Only in-frame clones appear in the TCRdb table, and some are missing; sequencing was by immunoSEQ multiplex PCR. This sample has approximately 170,000 clones, with 65% to 90% found just once. This entry comes from a study of cytomegalovirus exposure and HLA in healthy donors. Study-wide context: In an earlier analysis, around 120 million unique TCR beta sequences were found from some 180 million T cells. General study results and limits: When analyzed later, a missense DCLRE1C variant was found to be linked to TCR beta V- and J-gene trimming.

V trimming: 10 bases; J trimming: 2 bases; junction bases outside the gene matches: 9. Per the germline V gene, CDR1 is MNHEY and CDR2 is SMNVEV (reference sequence). CDR3 length equals 15 residues. This clonotype originated in a human donor in good health. V gene TRBV27 combines with J gene TRBJ2-1, with TRBD1 identical over 9 bases. Sequences were obtained from PBMCs. The DNA for the CDR3 is TGTGCCACCAACGAGCGACAGGGGGCCTACAATGAGCAGTTCTTC. This translates into CATNERQGAYNEQFF.